The sequence of this T cell receptor beta chain was determined in a study of graft-versus-host responses after intestinal transplantation (dated by TCRdb to the early 2020s). As for the study more broadly: The transplants that recipients received were multivisceral, liver-intestinal, or isolated intestinal. Every recipient was given anti-thymocyte globulin induction, then maintenance tacrolimus and steroids for 2 to 4 years. Bulk TCR-beta CDR3 sequencing was used to track graft-versus-host and host-versus-graft alloreactive T cell clones in the graft, circulation and bone marrow after intestinal transplantation. To identify alloreactive clones, pre-transplant mixed lymphocyte reaction products were sequenced and compared with unstimulated pre-transplant donor and recipient T cells. A cohort of 24 intestinal transplant recipients, including one retransplant, was enrolled, and a few patients lacking pretransplant specimens were excluded. A peak of at least 4% donor T cells among recipient peripheral blood mononuclear cells was the definition used for donor T cell macrochimerism. Rather than being sequenced by the commercial service, samples from a few later patients were sequenced in-house on an Illumina MiSeq and processed with MiXCR.

The paper as a whole reports these results and caveats: Patients with donor T cell macrochimerism had high GvH to HvG T cell clonal ratios in their allografts. Peak levels of circulating GvH clones were associated with declines in HvG clones early after transplant. GvH clones were detected in recipient bone marrow, and some of these GvH clones were observed earlier in ileal mucosa or blood, consistent with an intestinal mucosal origin. The conclusions were limited by the relatively low number and heterogeneity of the intestinal transplant patients.

To isolate intraepithelial and lamina propria lymphocytes from graft specimens, dithiothreitol, EDTA incubations and collagenase D digestion were used. Bulk TCR-beta sequencing was performed on serial intestinal graft biopsy specimens collected as late as 600 days after transplant. This clone is a singleton in its sample. Its antigen has not been determined. There are no base qualities to consult, and no much larger clone falls within one base. V lost 1 base and J lost 0 bases, and the count of bases not matched to a germline gene is 1. The germline V gene encodes CDR1 KGHSH and CDR2 LQKENI. Including cysteine and phenylalanine, the CDR3 has 16 amino acids. Only CDR3 DNA remains: 48 bases, in frame from the first base. Receptors were amplified or captured by the immunoSEQ multiplex PCR assay. For most patients, high-throughput TCR-beta CDR3 sequencing of genomic DNA was performed by Adaptive Biotechnologies. The paper's processing steps were these. Adaptive's ImmunoSEQ software was the source of the TCR sequencing data for 18 patients, while a few other patients were processed with MiXCR and VDJtools. CDR3 nucleotide sequences shared between donor and recipient were removed because the origin of such sequences could not be assigned. To count as alloreactive, a clone needed at least 2-fold expansion over unstimulated cells and a minimum CFSE-low frequency of 0.002% (template counts) or 0.001% (read counts). Mappable clones were those detected in sequenced pre-transplant spleen, lymph node, or MLR CFSE-low populations of the donor or recipient. Cumulative frequency of alloreactive clones was calculated as a percentage of all sequences weighted by copy number. TCRdb limited this immuneACCESS table to in-frame rearrangements with V and J called. A share of clones is missing; checked studies link under half to unresolved V genes, and the rest is unexplained. The V and J calls and clone size were taken over from that table, and D and trimming were inferred from the DNA. Across this sample there are over 60,000 clones, with about 89% seen only once. Jointly, the top ten make up 1.5% to 2% of the sample.

The input for sequencing was ileum tissue, taken less than 400 days after transplant. The source of this sequence is a human patient who received an intestinal transplant, so some T cells may come from the graft donor. The chain is assembled from TRBV18 and TRBJ2-4; TRBD2 fits 9 bases in the junction. Read as DNA, the sequence is TGTGCCAGCTCACCACTAGCGGGGGAAGCCAAAAACATTCAGTACTTC. This encodes CASSPLAGEAKNIQYF.